The rows below give T cell receptor beta chains drawn from one sample of a study of T cell repertoires in cytomegalovirus infection. MiXCR, applied by TCRdb to the reads, yields one record per CDR3 protein. The data show under 200,000 distinct CDR3 sequences, with less than 25% seen just once and roughly 25% held by the top ten. These TCRs' antigens remain unknown. This specimen was CD8+ T cells from cultured PBMCs, taken from culture after CMV antigen stimulation. All receptors derive from a human donor in good health (CMV status not recorded). Some clones in this sample may be carry-over from other donors' samples. Each CDR3 is given with its conserved first and last residue. The D gene is left open where the match is weak.

CDR3: CAVGEGFSSYEQYF; V: TRBV7-2; D: .; J: TRBJ2-7
CDR3: CASSAPIVLDTDTQYF; V: TRBV6-2/TRBV6-3; D: .; J: TRBJ2-3
CDR3: CASSLLQGSTEAFF; V: TRBV7-2; D: .; J: TRBJ1-1
CDR3: CASSSIGTGWGFNSPLHF; V: TRBV27; D: TRBD1; J: TRBJ1-6
CDR3: CASSLTGTVSSSYNSPLHF; V: TRBV28; D: TRBD1; J: TRBJ1-6
CDR3: CASSFQWDRLNTEAFF; V: TRBV7-2; D: TRBD1; J: TRBJ1-1
CDR3: CASSLKWWTPGQLNTGELFF; V: TRBV7-6; D: TRBD1; J: TRBJ2-2
CDR3: CASRSGQVKNEQFF; V: TRBV5-1; D: TRBD1; J: TRBJ2-1
CDR3: CASKAEMYNEQFF; V: TRBV2; D: .; J: TRBJ2-1
CDR3: CASSPQHAYEQYF; V: TRBV12-3/TRBV12-4; D: .; J: TRBJ2-7
CDR3: CASSPRTGKIYEQYF; V: TRBV7-9; D: TRBD1; J: TRBJ2-7
CDR3: CASSPRQGGFAGANVLTF; V: TRBV7-9; D: .; J: TRBJ2-6
CDR3: CASSLQGWTEAFF; V: TRBV12-3/TRBV12-4; D: .; J: TRBJ1-1
CDR3: CSAGRTGQGYNEQFF; V: TRBV20-1; D: TRBD1; J: TRBJ2-1
CDR3: CASSLARGGNSPLHF; V: TRBV7-8; D: TRBD1; J: TRBJ1-6
CDR3: CASRLGTGDMSGQPQHF; V: TRBV6-2/TRBV6-3; D: TRBD1; J: TRBJ1-5
CDR3: CASSLGTSGGSLGQFF; V: TRBV7-8; D: TRBD2; J: TRBJ2-1
CDR3: CASSLRDPSNQPQHF; V: TRBV4-1; D: .; J: TRBJ1-5
CDR3: CASSPTGAAYEQYF; V: TRBV27; D: TRBD1; J: TRBJ2-7
CDR3: CASSYGPNTGELFF; V: TRBV6-2/TRBV6-3; D: .; J: TRBJ2-2
CDR3: CASSIGTVPSPNYGYTF; V: TRBV12-3/TRBV12-4; D: TRBD1; J: TRBJ1-2
CDR3: CASSLGSGAQHF; V: TRBV12-3/TRBV12-4; D: .; J: TRBJ1-5
CDR3: CASSLVTRGEGEQYF; V: TRBV11-1; D: .; J: TRBJ2-7
CDR3: CASRYRGAEQYF; V: TRBV7-6; D: TRBD1; J: TRBJ2-7
CDR3: CASSQEEGVGGYTF; V: TRBV4-2; D: .; J: TRBJ1-2
CDR3: CSAEGGLGGTEAFF; V: TRBV20-1; D: .; J: TRBJ1-1